The clone carrying this TCR beta chain was recorded at least ten times. The antigen is not known. The sample belongs to a study of T-cell memory formation after mild COVID-19. On the study more broadly: TCR clusters showed largely donor specificity.

MiXCR, run by TCRdb on the 5' RACE reads, gives a single entry per CDR3 protein. The sample yields approximately 30,000 distinct CDR3 sequences, 7.5% to 8% seen once. Study results and caveats: Within pre-infection memory, some responding clones were found, suggesting cross-reactive memory joined. Nothing showed for sure that second-wave clones peaking on day 37 were SARS-CoV-2 specific. CM and EM subsets held most contracting CD4+ clones; EMRA held CD8+ ones.

The length of the CDR3 is 14 residues. Germline-derived CDR1 and CDR2 are KGHDR and SFDVKD. V lost 9 bases, J lost 3 bases, and 15 bases lay in between. The source is a man younger than 35 who had mild COVID-19 (a few samples of this study predate the infection). Cell type and time point are not known. The sample comprised PBMCs or a T cell subset sorted from them (not recorded which). This rearrangement joins TRBV24-1 to TRBJ2-3; possible D gene TRBD2, 7 bases. The CDR3 DNA sequence: TGTGCCACCCGCGGGGGCCTGGCAACAGATACGCAGTATTTT. Translating it yields CATRGGLATDTQYF.